This TCR beta chain is drawn from a study of cytomegalovirus exposure and HLA in healthy donors. Whole-study findings and limits: According to an earlier analysis, most TCR beta V segments yielded productive rearrangements about 87% or about 30% of the time.

The CDR3 is 15 amino acids. CDR1 is MNHEY and CDR2 is SVGAGI in the germline V gene. The V end was cut by 0 bases, the J end by 3 bases, with 8 bases between. Primers: 60 Vbeta forward and 13 Jbeta reverse. TCRdb's copy holds only in-frame clones and misses some; the assay was immunoSEQ multiplex PCR. There are approximately 180,000 clones in the sample; roughly 85% occur only once, and around 1.7% lies in the top ten. Concerning this clone itself: Its antigen remains unidentified.

The genes are TRBV6-5 and TRBJ2-2; D remains ambiguous. The material sequenced was PBMCs. This receptor was taken from a woman younger than 35 in good health and CMV-seronegative. The CDR3 loop is CASSYSIRYTGELFF. Written as DNA, the CDR3 is TGTGCCAGCAGTTACTCGATTCGGTACACCGGGGAGCTGTTTTTT.